This T cell receptor beta chain was captured in a study of T cell repertoires in cytomegalovirus infection (dated by TCRdb to between 2018 and 2020). The study in broad terms: The peptide stimulations were aimed at well-studied HLA-B-restricted epitopes as well as recently identified HLA-C-restricted CMV epitopes, whose presentation resists viral immunomodulation. Donor HLA type was relevant to the analysis, as public TCR beta signatures indicated carriage of CMV infection together with the matching HLA type.

This clonotype has only one observation. Its cognate antigen has yet to be identified. No base-level quality is on record; no much larger clone is a single base apart. Weak support is all one read offers. The instrument was an Illumina HiSeq 1500. In TCRdb, the public reads were trimmed at Q25 with fastp and aligned with MiXCR, with productive beta chains retained. CDR3 protein duplicates are merged, each entry listing the most common genes and DNA. Within this sample are fewer than 650,000 distinct CDR3 sequences, with 40% of them counted one time only. Clones ranked in the top ten supply around 48% of the sample. This sample's treatment or condition label indicates: in vitro stimulation with specific CMV peptide epitopes to enrich CMV-specific T cells. The junction shows trimming of 5 bases on V and 8 bases on J, and the gene matches do not reach 7 bases of it. Reading from cysteine to phenylalanine, the CDR3 counts 13 amino acids. The entry retains the CDR3 DNA only, 39 bases that are in frame from base 1. The germline V gene supplies CDR1 SGHVS and CDR2 FNYEAQ.

Summary of the overall study and its limitations: Cumulative frequency of public TCR beta family members discriminated carriers of CMV infection plus the relevant HLA type in this cohort and an independent approximately 370-donor cohort. The ex vivo response was dominated by HLA-C-restricted CMV-specific TCR beta clonotypes, which also provided the single most frequent clonotype in two of eight donors.

This TCR was sampled from a human donor in good health (CMV status not recorded). Some clones in this sample may be carry-over from other donors' samples. The specimen was cultured PBMCs, collected from culture after CMV antigen stimulation. Recombination joined TRBV7-6 with TRBJ1-1; 8 central bases correspond to TRBD1. CDR3 reads: CASSNGQGEEAFF. The DNA sequence is given as TGTGCCAGCAGCAACGGACAGGGTGAAGAAGCTTTCTTT.